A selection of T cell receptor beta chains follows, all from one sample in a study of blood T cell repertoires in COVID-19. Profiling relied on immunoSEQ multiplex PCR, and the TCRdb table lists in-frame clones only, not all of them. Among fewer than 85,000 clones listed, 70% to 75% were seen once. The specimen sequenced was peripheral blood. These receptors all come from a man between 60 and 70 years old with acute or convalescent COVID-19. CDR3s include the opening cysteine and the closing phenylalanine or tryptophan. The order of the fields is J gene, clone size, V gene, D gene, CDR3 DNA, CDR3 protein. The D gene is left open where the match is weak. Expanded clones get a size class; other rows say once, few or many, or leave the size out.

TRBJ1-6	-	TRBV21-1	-	TGTGCCAGCAGCAAAGTGGAGGGGGCCGTCTATAATTCACCCCTCCACTTT	CASSKVEGAVYNSPLHF
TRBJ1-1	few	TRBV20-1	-	TGCAGTGCTAGCTCAGGCACTGAAGCTTTCTTT	CSASSGTEAFF
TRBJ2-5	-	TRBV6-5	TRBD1	TGTGCCAGCAGTTCCCGGACAGGGAGCCAAGAGACCCAGTACTTC	CASSSRTGSQETQYF
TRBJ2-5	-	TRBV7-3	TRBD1	TGTGCCAGCAGCCTAACGACAGGGTCGAAAGAGACCCAGTACTTC	CASSLTTGSKETQYF
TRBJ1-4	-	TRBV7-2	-	TGTGCCAGCAGCATGGGGGGGCGCACTAATGAAAAACTGTTTTTT	CASSMGGRTNEKLFF
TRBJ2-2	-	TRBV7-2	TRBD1	TGTGCCAGCAGCTTACGAGGGTACAGGGGCTACACCGGGGAGCTGTTTTTT	CASSLRGYRGYTGELFF
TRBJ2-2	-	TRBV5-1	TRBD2	TGCGCCAGCAGCCCCGGGAGGGAAAACACCGGGGAGCTGTTTTTT	CASSPGRENTGELFF
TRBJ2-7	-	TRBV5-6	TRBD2	TGTGCCCCCAGCCCGCGGGGGGGGGATTCCTACGAGCAGTACTTC	CAPSPRGGDSYEQYF
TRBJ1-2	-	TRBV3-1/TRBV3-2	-	TGTGCCAGCAGCCCCCGGGTTCCACCTATCTATGGCTACACCTTC	CASSPRVPPIYGYTF
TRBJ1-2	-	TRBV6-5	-	TGTGCCAGCAGAAGGGACATCTATGGCTACACCTTC	CASRRDIYGYTF
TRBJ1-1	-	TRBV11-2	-	TGTGCCAGCAGCTTAGGAGAAGGAGGGGACACTGAAGCTTTCTTT	CASSLGEGGDTEAFF
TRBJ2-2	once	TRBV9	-	TGTGCCAGCAGCGTCTACAGGGAGAACACCGGGGAGCTGTTTTTT	CASSVYRENTGELFF
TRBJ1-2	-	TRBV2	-	TGTGCCAGCACGCCTGGGGCGGCTAACTATGGCTACACCTTC	CASTPGAANYGYTF
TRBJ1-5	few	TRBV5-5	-	TGTGCCAGCAGCTTGGACAGGTCCAATCAGCCCCAGCATTTT	CASSLDRSNQPQHF
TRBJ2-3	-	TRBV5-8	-	TGTGCCAGCAGCTTCGAGGAGGGCACAGATACGCAGTATTTT	CASSFEEGTDTQYF
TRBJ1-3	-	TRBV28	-	TGTGCCAGCAGTTTAGGGGTATCCGGCGGGGGCATATATTTT	CASSLGVSGGGIYF
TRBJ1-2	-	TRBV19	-	TGTGCCAGTAGTATTAGGTCCCGGGGGGACTACACCTTC	CASSIRSRGDYTF
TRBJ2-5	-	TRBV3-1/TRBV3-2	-	TGTGCCAGCAGCCAAGAAACGGGGACCCAGTACTTC	CASSQETGTQYF
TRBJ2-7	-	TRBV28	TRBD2	TGTGCCAGCAGTTTACCGGCTAGCGGAAGTACCTACGAGCAGTACTTC	CASSLPASGSTYEQYF
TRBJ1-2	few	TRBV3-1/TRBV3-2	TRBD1	TGTGCCAGCAGCGATCAGGGGGCCTATGGCTACACCTTC	CASSDQGAYGYTF
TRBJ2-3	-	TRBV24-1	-	TGTGCCACCAGTGATTTTACGCGGGGTCAGCAGGCAGATACGCAGTATTTT	CATSDFTRGQQADTQYF
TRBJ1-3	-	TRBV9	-	TGTGCCAGCAGCCGCCTACAGGGATCCGGAAACACCATATATTTT	CASSRLQGSGNTIYF
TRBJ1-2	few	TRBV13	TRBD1	TGTGCCAGCAGCGCCGACAGGGCTCGCGGCTACACCTTC	CASSADRARGYTF
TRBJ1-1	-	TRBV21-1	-	TGTGCCAGCAGCCATAGAAAGATGGACAGGAACACTGAAGCTTTCTTT	CASSHRKMDRNTEAFF
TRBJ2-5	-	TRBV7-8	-	TGTGCCAGCAGCTTAGAACCGTGGCGGGTCCAAGAGACCCAGTACTTC	CASSLEPWRVQETQYF
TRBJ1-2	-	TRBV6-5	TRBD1	TGTGCCAGCAGACCCACAGGGGGCCATGGCTACACCTTC	CASRPTGGHGYTF
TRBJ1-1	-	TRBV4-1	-	TGCGCCAGCAGCCAAGTCATGAACACTGAAGCTTTCTTT	CASSQVMNTEAFF
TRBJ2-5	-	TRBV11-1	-	TGTGCCAGCAGCTCCCTCCTGGGGCTCCCTGGGGAGACCCAGTACTTC	CASSSLLGLPGETQYF
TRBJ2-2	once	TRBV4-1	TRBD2	TGCGCCAGCAGCCAAGGGCGCCGGGGGGTTCCCGGGGAGCTGTTTTTT	CASSQGRRGVPGELFF
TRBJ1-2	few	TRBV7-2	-	TGTGCCAGCAGCCCGGACAGTAACTATGGCTACACCTTC	CASSPDSNYGYTF
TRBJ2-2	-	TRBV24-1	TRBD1	TGTGCCACCAGTGACGGGTCGGACAGCCAAGGGGGCACCGAGGAGCTGTTTTTT	CATSDGSDSQGGTEELFF
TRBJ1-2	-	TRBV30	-	TGTGCCTGGAGTGTCGGCACAGACTATGGCTACACCTTC	CAWSVGTDYGYTF
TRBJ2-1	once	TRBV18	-	TGTGCCAGCTCAAGGACAGCTATCTCCTCTCGGGTAGCCAATGAGCAGTTCTTC	CASSRTAISSRVANEQFF
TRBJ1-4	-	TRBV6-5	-	TGTGCCATCCAAAAGGGGATGAATGAAAAACTGTTTTTT	CAIQKGMNEKLFF
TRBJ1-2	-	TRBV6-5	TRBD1	TGTGCCAGCAGGAGGGGGCAGGACTATGGCTACACCTTC	CASRRGQDYGYTF
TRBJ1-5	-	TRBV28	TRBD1	TGTGCCAGCAGCCGCGGACAGGCCCCCAGTCAGCCCCAGCATTTT	CASSRGQAPSQPQHF
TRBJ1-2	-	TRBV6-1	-	TGTGCCAGCAGTGAGGGCAGGGTTCATGGCTACACCTTC	CASSEGRVHGYTF
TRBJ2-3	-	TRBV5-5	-	TGTGCCAGCAGGGTCCAGGTTGGGTCAGATACGCAGTATTTT	CASRVQVGSDTQYF
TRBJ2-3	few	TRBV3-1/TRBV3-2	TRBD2	TGTGCCAGCAGCCAAGATGGAGTAGCGGGAGGGGCAGATACGCAGTATTTT	CASSQDGVAGGADTQYF
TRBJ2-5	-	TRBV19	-	TGTGCCAGTAGTATATCGCAGGACCAAGAGACCCAGTACTTC	CASSISQDQETQYF
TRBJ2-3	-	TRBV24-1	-	TGTGCCACCAGTGACACCTACTCAGATACGCAGTATTTT	CATSDTYSDTQYF
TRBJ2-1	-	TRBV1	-	TGCACCAGCAGCCAAGATTCTCAGGGTCAGGTCAATGAGCAGTTCTTC	CTSSQDSQGQVNEQFF
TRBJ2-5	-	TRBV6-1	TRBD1	TGTGCCAGCAGTGAAGCCCGGGACAGCCTAGAGACCCAGTACTTC	CASSEARDSLETQYF
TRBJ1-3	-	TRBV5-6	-	TGTGCCAGCAGCTTGGTCAGGGCCGGAAACACCATATATTTT	CASSLVRAGNTIYF
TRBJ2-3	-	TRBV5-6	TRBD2	TGTGCCAGCAGCTTGATCTCTAGCGGGGGGGACTATACGCAGTATTTT	CASSLISSGGDYTQYF
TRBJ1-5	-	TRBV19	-	TGTGCCAGTAGTAAACCCGGAGGCGGGGATCAGCCCCAGCATTTT	CASSKPGGGDQPQHF
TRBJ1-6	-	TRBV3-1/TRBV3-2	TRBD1	TGTGCCAGCAGCCAAGGGACAGGGGGCTATTCACCCCTCCACTTT	CASSQGTGGYSPLHF
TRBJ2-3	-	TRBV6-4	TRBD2	TGTGCCAGCAGTATCCTAGCGGGAGTTTCGGATACGCAGTATTTT	CASSILAGVSDTQYF
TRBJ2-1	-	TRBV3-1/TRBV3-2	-	TGTGCCAGCAGCCCTCGTCTAGGGGAGGATGAGCAGTTCTTC	CASSPRLGEDEQFF
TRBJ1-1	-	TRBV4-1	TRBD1	TGCGCCAGCAGCCAAGAGGCAGGGGGCGAAACTGAAGCTTTCTTT	CASSQEAGGETEAFF
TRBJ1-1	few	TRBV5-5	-	TGTGCCAGCAGCTTTAACTCCAGGGGCACTGAAGCTTTCTTT	CASSFNSRGTEAFF
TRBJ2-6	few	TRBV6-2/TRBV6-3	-	TGTGCCAGCAGTTCGTATGGGGCCAACGTCCTGACTTTC	CASSSYGANVLTF
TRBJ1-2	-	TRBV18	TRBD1	TGTGCCAGCTCACCATCTTCGGCAGGGGGCTTCTATGGCTACACCTTC	CASSPSSAGGFYGYTF
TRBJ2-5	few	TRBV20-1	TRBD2	TGCAGTGCTAGTAGCGGGATTGGGGAGACCCAGTACTTC	CSASSGIGETQYF
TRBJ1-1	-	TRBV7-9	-	TGTGCCAGCAGCTTAGAACCGGGGACAAGTGAAGCTTTCTTT	CASSLEPGTSEAFF
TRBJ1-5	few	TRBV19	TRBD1	TGTGCCAGTAGTCCGGACAGGGAGTCAGGTCAGCCCCAGCATTTT	CASSPDRESGQPQHF
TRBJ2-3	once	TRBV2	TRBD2	TGTGCCAGCAGCCGGGACTACCACACAGATACGCAGTATTTT	CASSRDYHTDTQYF
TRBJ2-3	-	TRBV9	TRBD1	TGTGCCAGCAGCGCGCAGGGGGAATATGGCACAGATACGCAGTATTTT	CASSAQGEYGTDTQYF